This passage covers 21 T cell receptor beta chains from one sample sequenced in a study of vaccination and CD4 T cells after COVID-19. Researchers used the Oncomine TCR Beta short-read assay to sequence DNA from cultured CD4+ T cells. From the PCR reads, TCRdb called clonotypes with MiXCR, one entry per CDR3 protein. This sample carries about 15,000 distinct CDR3 sequences, around 48% of them seen once, and the ten largest clones take 10% to 15%. Regarding time point: late sampling 161 to 241 days after vaccination in a few convalescent patients. The treatment was: approximately 9-day PBMC culture with coronavirus spike peptide pools or control peptides (ViraFEST assay). No antigen has been assigned to these receptors. The source material was CD4+ T cells from blood, cultured in vitro, sampled about 7 months after SARS-CoV-2 vaccination. These receptor sequences come from a human donor who had recovered from COVID-19.

This chain connects TRBV7-9 to TRBJ2-5; 8 bases are shared with TRBD1. The CDR3 is 16 residues long. Trimming removed 5 bases from V and 2 bases from J; junction bases left unmatched: 10. Per the germline V gene, CDR1 is SEHNR and CDR2 is FQNEAQ (reference sequence). In DNA, the CDR3 is TGTGCCAGCAGCGACCTCCCGACAGGGGTACAAGAGACCCAGTACTTC. Encoded protein: CASSDLPTGVQETQYF.

The chain carries TRBV7-3 and TRBJ2-5; no clear D gene. Per germline, CDR1 SGHTA and CDR2 FQGTGA. The CDR3 has 15 amino acids. V was pared by 0 bases and J by 4 bases, with 12 bases between. The CDR3 loop is CASSLTPSPRETQYF. The CDR3 region has the DNA TGTGCCAGCAGCTTAACGCCCTCTCCCAGAGAGACCCAGTACTTC.

V usage is TRBV7-9 and J usage is TRBJ2-3, with 12 positions matching TRBD2. This CDR3 region has 18 residues. CDR1 is SEHNR and CDR2 is FQNEAQ in the germline V gene (reference sequence). V was clipped by 2 bases and J by 3 bases; unmatched bases: 9. The CDR3 nucleotides read TGTGCCAGCAGCTTATTGCGACTAGCGGGAGAAGGAACAGATACGCAGTATTTT. Its translation: CASSLLRLAGEGTDTQYF. The whole variable domain, filled in from reference TRBV7-9 and TRBJ2-3, reads DTGVSQNPRHKITKRGQNVTFRCDPISEHNRLYWYRQTLGQGPEFLTYFQNEAQLEKSRLLSDRFSAERPKGSFSTLEIQRTEQGDSAMYLCASSLLRLAGEGTDTQYFGPGTRLTVL.

The chain is built from TRBV7-8 and TRBJ2-5; tentative D call: TRBD1 (6 bases). The CDR3 consists of 16 residues. V was clipped by 8 bases and J by 5 bases, with 24 bases between them. Germline V gene data show CDR1 as SGHVS and CDR2 as FQNEAQ. The CDR3 coding sequence is TGTGCCAGCTTGGCACACAGGGTGGGAATGGGGGAGACCCAGTACTTC. This translates into CASLAHRVGMGETQYF.

This clonotype was observed once. CDR3 residues: CASSYTSWNQPQHF. The CDR3, as DNA: TGTGCCAGCAGTTACACCTCTTGGAATCAGCCCCAGCATTTT. The V gene is TRBV6-2 or TRBV6-3, the J gene TRBJ1-5, with D uncertain. Germline lookup yields CDR1 MNHEY and CDR2 SVGEGT. V dropped 2 bases and J dropped 4 bases, with 9 bases sitting between them. The CDR3 length is 14 residues.

The rearrangement uses TRBV2 and TRBJ1-6, with 10 nucleotides matching TRBD1. Germline CDR1 SNHLY, CDR2 FYNNEI. V lost 7 bases and J lost 10; bases outside the gene matches: 10. The CDR3 runs 15 residues. CDR3 residues: CASKRDRGEGSPLHF. As DNA, the CDR3 is TGTGCCAGCAAAAGGGACAGGGGAGAAGGCTCACCCCTCCACTTT.

The table lists this clonotype with a few counts. V usage is TRBV6-2 or TRBV6-3 and J usage is TRBJ1-5; D gene ambiguous. The germline V gene has CDR1 MNHEY and CDR2 SVGEGT. V lost 0 bases, J lost 0 bases, and 15 bases lay in between. CDR3 length: 18 residues. In DNA, the CDR3 is TGTGCCAGCAGTTACTCGACTAGCATGACCGTTAGCAATCAGCCCCAGCATTTT. Residues: CASSYSTSMTVSNQPQHF.

This clonotype showed up just a few times. The CDR3 spells CASSRSNQPQHF. CDR3 DNA sequence: TGTGCCAGCAGCCGGAGCAATCAGCCCCAGCATTTT. The chain is built from TRBV7-2 and TRBJ1-5, with no clear D. Germline V lookup: CDR1 SGHTA, CDR2 FQGNSA. This CDR3 has 12 residues. V was trimmed by 5 bases and J by 1 base, leaving 3 bases between them.

The J gene is TRBJ1-1, the V gene TRBV20-1; D gene uncertain. The germline V gene has CDR1 DFQATT and CDR2 SNEGSKA (reference sequence). The CDR3 consists of 14 residues. V was pared by 5 bases and J by 3 bases, with 16 bases between. Written as DNA, the CDR3 is TGCAGTGCTCCCCGGTCCTTTGGGGACACTGAAGCTTTCTTT. Encoded protein: CSAPRSFGDTEAFF.

The V and J genes are TRBV28 and TRBJ2-1; 11 bases agree with TRBD2. With V trimmed by 3 bases and J by 9 bases, 7 bases remained unmatched. The CDR3 totals 15 residues. The germline gives CDR1 MDHEN, CDR2 SYDVKM. CDR3 in DNA: TGTGCCAGCAGTTTGGGACTAGCGGTTTTTGGTGAGCAGTTCTTC. It codes for CASSLGLAVFGEQFF.

The chain links TRBV5-4 to TRBJ2-7, with 7 bases aligning to TRBD1. The CDR3 length is 16 residues. V dropped 4 bases and J dropped 1; count of bases not matched to a gene: 11. Germline assignment: CDR1 SGHNT and CDR2 YYREEE (reference sequence). CDR3 residues: CASSGRTGGLSYEQYF. In DNA, the CDR3 is TGTGCCAGCAGCGGCCGGACAGGAGGATTGTCCTACGAGCAGTACTTC. Looking up the rest from reference TRBV5-4 and TRBJ2-7 gives the full variable domain: ETGVTQSPTHLIKTRGQQVTLRCSSQSGHNTVSWYQQALGQGPQFIFQYYREEENGRGNFPPRFSGLQFPNYSSELNVNALELDDSALYLCASSGRTGGLSYEQYFGPGTRLTVT.

This chain connects TRBV20-1 to TRBJ2-5; 14 bases match TRBD2. Trimming removed 6 bases from V and 5 bases from J; junction bases left unmatched: 8. Germline V gene data show CDR1 as DFQATT and CDR2 as SNEGSKA (reference sequence). This CDR3 has 15 residues. The CDR3 region has the DNA TGCAGTGCCCCGACTAGCGGGGGGGCCAGGGAGACCCAGTACTTC. Translation: CSAPTSGGARETQYF.

This clonotype came up a few times. This chain uses TRBV20-1 with TRBJ2-7; 7 bases fit TRBD2. The germline gives CDR1 DFQATT, CDR2 SNEGSKA (reference sequence). The CDR3 covers 12 residues. V lost 5 bases, J lost 2 bases, and 3 bases stayed unmatched. CDR3 in DNA: TGCAGTGCTCGGGGAGGGGCCTACGAGCAGTACTTC. Its translation is CSARGGAYEQYF.

This clonotype has a handful of counts. V is TRBV2 and J is TRBJ1-2, with a weak D call TRBD1 (5 bases). The V end was cut by 4 bases, the J end by 7 bases, with 13 bases between. This CDR3 has 13 residues. Germline CDR1 and CDR2: SNHLY and FYNNEI. The CDR3 protein is CASSGQRDPGYTF. CDR3 bases: TGTGCCAGCAGTGGACAGCGGGACCCTGGCTACACCTTC.

Points on this clonotype: The germline gene is not matched at one end of the junction; a read error may be the cause. The rearrangement joins TRBV7-7 to TRBJ2-2; tentatively, D is TRBD2 (6 bases). This CDR3 has 13 residues. CDR1 and CDR2 from the germline V gene are SSHAT and FNYEAQ (reference sequence). CDR3: CASRRDQTGELFF. The CDR3 nucleotides are TGTGCTAGCAGGCGGGACCAAACCGGGGAGCTGTTTTTT.

This clonotype has just a few counts. The chain uses TRBV19 and TRBJ1-2, with 7 bases lining up with TRBD1. V trimming: 3 bases; J trimming: 6 bases; junction bases outside the gene matches: 10. From germline, CDR1 is LNHDA and CDR2 SQIVND (reference sequence). This CDR3 is 15 amino acids long. The CDR3 DNA sequence: TGTGCCAGTAGTATCTCACCCGATGACAGGGATGGCTACACCTTC. Protein sequence: CASSISPDDRDGYTF.

The rearrangement joins TRBV27 to TRBJ1-6, with D unresolved. The CDR3 runs to 13 residues. The germline gives CDR1 MNHEY, CDR2 SMNVEV (reference sequence). The V and J ends lost 7 bases and 5 bases respectively, with 9 bases between them. CDR3 DNA sequence: TGTGCCAGCATTCTCTTCCATAATTCACCCCTCCACTTT. Amino acid sequence: CASILFHNSPLHF.

The rearrangement joins TRBV7-9 to TRBJ1-2; the D gene is possibly TRBD1 (6 bases). Trimming cost V 5 bases and J 2 bases, with 9 bases left between them. The CDR3 contains 13 residues. Germline CDR1 and CDR2: SEHNR and FQNEAQ (reference sequence). Written as DNA, the CDR3 is TGTGCCAGCAGCCGGGGACAAAACTATGGCTACACCTTC. The encoded protein is CASSRGQNYGYTF.

V usage is TRBV6-1 and J usage is TRBJ1-2, with TRBD1 identical over 8 bases. The germline gives CDR1 MNHNS, CDR2 SASEGT. Trimming cost V 1 base and J 8 bases; bases outside gene matches: 9. This CDR3 comprises 15 residues. CDR3 sequence reads: CASSEVGQGIYGYTF. The CDR3 DNA reads TGTGCCAGCAGTGAAGTCGGACAGGGAATTTACGGCTACACCTTC.

This clonotype has a single count. V usage is TRBV27 and J usage is TRBJ2-3; 10 nucleotides line up with TRBD2. The J segment lost 2 bases and the V segment lost 6 bases, leaving 14 bases of the junction unmatched. The CDR3 is made up of 18 amino acids. In germline, CDR1 is MNHEY, CDR2 SMNVEV (reference sequence). The CDR3 reads CASRGASVAGGNTDTQYF. The CDR3 DNA is TGTGCCAGCAGGGGGGCGTCTGTAGCGGGGGGCAACACAGATACGCAGTATTTT.

The chain combines TRBV20-1 with TRBJ2-5; D may match TRBD1 or TRBD2 (5 bases each). The CDR3 runs to 13 residues. The V end was cut by 5 bases, the J end by 3 bases, with 13 bases between. The germline V gene encodes CDR1 DFQATT and CDR2 SNEGSKA (reference sequence). CDR3 coding DNA: TGCAGTGCTCCTCCGGGACCCGAAGAGACCCAGTACTTC. Encoded protein: CSAPPGPEETQYF.